This T cell receptor (beta chain) emerged from a study of blood T cells in healthy people across ages. The length of the CDR3 is 14 residues. Losses at the gene ends were 3 bases for V and 9 bases for J; bases not matched to a gene: 8. Germline V gene sequence: CDR1 SGHAT, CDR2 FQNNGV. A J-beta primer mix and a sample-barcoded 5' primer were used in a second PCR of roughly 7 to 12 cycles. Via MiXCR, TCRdb re-called the 5' RACE reads, giving one row per CDR3 protein. The sample holds 1.5 million to 1.9 million distinct CDR3 sequences, roughly 43% seen once. The sample was blood. The source of this sequence is a woman aged 18 to 35 in good health. The V and J genes are TRBV11-2 and TRBJ2-1, with 7 bases that match TRBD1. CDR3 residues: CASSFPGTACEQFF. In DNA, the CDR3 is TGTGCCAGCAGCTTCCCCGGGACAGCTTGTGAGCAGTTCTTC.